A selection of T cell receptor beta chains follows, all from one sample in a study of blood T cells in healthy people across ages. TCRdb recomputed calls from the 5' RACE reads with MiXCR, one row per CDR3 protein. The sample consists of some 860,000 distinct CDR3 sequences, approximately 60% of them appearing once. The sample taken for sequencing was blood. The receptors here all came from a man aged 35-49 years in good health. The CDR3 runs from the conserved cysteine through the conserved F or W. D genes are given only for firm matches. Clone size appears in some rows only: once, few, many, or a class for an expanded clone.

DNA,CDR3,V,size,J,length,D
TGTGCCAGCAGGCCAACAGGGGGCGAGGGCAAAAACATTCAGTACTTC,CASRPTGGEGKNIQYF,TRBV7-9,.,TRBJ2-4,16,TRBD1
TGTGCCAGCTCATACTCTACAAGCGGTGGCGGCACAGATACGCAGTATTTT,CASSYSTSGGGTDTQYF,TRBV18,once,TRBJ2-3,17,.
TGTGCCAGCAGCTTTCGAAACATTCAGTACTTC,CASSFRNIQYF,TRBV13,.,TRBJ2-4,11,.
TGTGCCAGCAGTTCAGGAGGGAGGAGGGGCATTAGGGACAATGAGCAGTTCTTC,CASSSGGRRGIRDNEQFF,TRBV28,.,TRBJ2-1,18,.
TGCAGTGCCCCCAGCGGACTGACCACAGATACGCAGTATTTT,CSAPSGLTTDTQYF,TRBV20-1,few,TRBJ2-3,14,.
TGTGCCAGCTCACTGGCCGGTTCCACCGACGAGCAGTACTTC,CASSLAGSTDEQYF,TRBV18,.,TRBJ2-7,14,.
TGCAGCGCTGGGGGATTAGGGGACCAGCCCCAGCATTTT,CSAGGLGDQPQHF,TRBV29-1,.,TRBJ1-5,13,.
TGCGCCAGCAGCGTTGGCGGGACTGACAATGAGCAGTTCTTC,CASSVGGTDNEQFF,TRBV5-1,.,TRBJ2-1,14,.
TGTGCCTGGAAATTGATGTATGGCTACACCTTC,CAWKLMYGYTF,TRBV30,.,TRBJ1-2,11,.
TGCAGTGCTAGAGATTGGGGGCCGCGCTGGGAGACCCAGTACTTC,CSARDWGPRWETQYF,TRBV20-1,once,TRBJ2-5,15,.
TGCGCCAGCAGCTTGCTTCCAGTCCAACAGACCCAGTACTTC,CASSLLPVQQTQYF,TRBV5-1,once,TRBJ2-5,14,.
TGTGCCAGCAGCTTATGGATCCAGAGGCAGACTTATGGCTACACCTTC,CASSLWIQRQTYGYTF,TRBV13,few,TRBJ1-2,16,.
TGTGCCAGCTCTTACGGTGGGCAAGAGACCCAGTACTTC,CASSYGGQETQYF,TRBV5-5,.,TRBJ2-5,13,.
TGTGCCAGCAGCCCCACGGACGGAAAAGAGACCCAGTACTTC,CASSPTDGKETQYF,TRBV3-1,.,TRBJ2-5,14,.
TGTGCCAGCAGTTACGTCTTATATGGGTACGCTAACTATGGCTACACCTTC,CASSYVLYGYANYGYTF,TRBV6-5,.,TRBJ1-2,17,.
TGCAGTGCTATCGGGGCTAGCGGGAGAACCGGGGAGCTGTTTTTT,CSAIGASGRTGELFF,TRBV20-1,.,TRBJ2-2,15,TRBD2
TGTGCCAGCAGCTTAGTAGCTAGCGTCAGCTCCTACGAGCAGTACTTC,CASSLVASVSSYEQYF,TRBV7-2,.,TRBJ2-7,16,.
TGTGCCAGCAGCCACCGGATTACCCATGAGCAGTTCTTC,CASSHRITHEQFF,TRBV11-3,.,TRBJ2-1,13,.
TGTGCCAGCAGCCGAGCTGGGTTATCAGATACGCAGTATTTT,CASSRAGLSDTQYF,TRBV11-3,.,TRBJ2-3,14,.
TGTGCCGGCAGCGGGGTCAGGACTTCATATCGCAATGAGCAGTTCTTC,CAGSGVRTSYRNEQFF,TRBV5-6,.,TRBJ2-1,16,TRBD2
TGTGCCAGCAGTCCCGGACCCGGCGAAGGAGATCTGGGCGAGCAGTACTTC,CASSPGPGEGDLGEQYF,TRBV25-1,few,TRBJ2-7,17,.
TGTGCCATCAGTGGACAAACAGGGCTGGCTAATGAAAAACTGTTTTTT,CAISGQTGLANEKLFF,TRBV10-3,.,TRBJ1-4,16,.
TGTGCCAGCAGTTTAGTCGGAAGGGGCGGCACTGAAGCTTTCTTT,CASSLVGRGGTEAFF,TRBV7-3,once,TRBJ1-1,15,.
TGTGCCAGCAGTTTAGGGGCCGGGGTAGCGGGTGATGTTACAGATACGCAGTATTTT,CASSLGAGVAGDVTDTQYF,TRBV27,.,TRBJ2-3,19,TRBD2
TGTGCCAGCAGCTTTCGCCTAGCGGGAGGTTTCGGGAATGAGCAGTTCTTC,CASSFRLAGGFGNEQFF,TRBV7-2,few,TRBJ2-1,17,TRBD2
TGCAGTGCTAGTTTCTGGGGGACTAGTTTCGCAGATACGCAGTATTTT,CSASFWGTSFADTQYF,TRBV20-1,few,TRBJ2-3,16,TRBD2
TGCGCCAGCAGCCAAGACGGCGACAGGGTATGGTCTGGGGCCAACGTCCTGACTTTC,CASSQDGDRVWSGANVLTF,TRBV4-1,.,TRBJ2-6,19,TRBD1
TGTGCCAGCCCTCCCGTCGGACAGGGGGTTGGGGGGAGTAACTACGAGCAGTACTTC,CASPPVGQGVGGSNYEQYF,TRBV27,few,TRBJ2-7,19,TRBD1
TGTGCCAGCAGCTTAGTTCCACAGGGTAAAGAGACCCAGTACTTC,CASSLVPQGKETQYF,TRBV7-2,.,TRBJ2-5,15,.
TGTGCCAGCAGCTTGGAGGCAGGCGCGAACACCGGGGAGCTGTTTTTT,CASSLEAGANTGELFF,TRBV5-5,.,TRBJ2-2,16,.
TGTGCCAGCACTCCCCCCACCCTTGCGGGGGAGCTGTTTTTT,CASTPPTLAGELFF,TRBV6-2/TRBV6-3,.,TRBJ2-2,14,.
TGTGCCAGCAGCCAAGGGACCGCGAACGAGCAGTACTTC,CASSQGTANEQYF,TRBV3-1,.,TRBJ2-7,13,.
TGTGCCAGCAGCATAAATAGCGGGAACTACGAGCAGTACTTC,CASSINSGNYEQYF,TRBV7-2,.,TRBJ2-7,14,TRBD2
TGTGCCAGCAGTGGGGGGCAGAACACCGGGGAGCTGTTTTTT,CASSGGQNTGELFF,TRBV2,few,TRBJ2-2,14,.
TGTGCCACCAGTGACCAAACTAGCGGCTACAATGAGCAGTACTTC,CATSDQTSGYNEQYF,TRBV24-1,.,TRBJ2-7,15,TRBD2
TGTGCCAGCAGCGAGAGAGTCTTCCAAGAGACCCAGTACTTC,CASSERVFQETQYF,TRBV6-2/TRBV6-3,few,TRBJ2-5,14,.